The entry below gives a single T cell receptor (beta chain) sequence along with its context. Germline values: CDR1 MNHEY, CDR2 SMNVEV (reference sequence). The length of the CDR3 is 12 residues. V lost 6 bases and J lost 8, with 14 bases in between. These data originate in a study of beta chain features in type 1 diabetes. Every bit of the isolated RNA underwent reverse transcription, so sequencing read expressed TCRB transcripts. Some clones are missing from TCRdb's copy, which holds only in-frame ones; the method was immunoSEQ multiplex PCR. Of hundreds of thousands of clones listed, roughly 15% were seen once; the top ten hold more than 0.08%.

Sequencing was performed on naive CD4+ T cells from blood. The chain combines TRBV27 with TRBJ2-7; no firm D call. The sequence derives from a man aged 18 to 30 in good health. CDR3 in amino acids: CASSTPLSKQYF. CDR3 nucleotides: TGTGCCAGCAGCACGCCCCTTAGTAAGCAGTACTTC.